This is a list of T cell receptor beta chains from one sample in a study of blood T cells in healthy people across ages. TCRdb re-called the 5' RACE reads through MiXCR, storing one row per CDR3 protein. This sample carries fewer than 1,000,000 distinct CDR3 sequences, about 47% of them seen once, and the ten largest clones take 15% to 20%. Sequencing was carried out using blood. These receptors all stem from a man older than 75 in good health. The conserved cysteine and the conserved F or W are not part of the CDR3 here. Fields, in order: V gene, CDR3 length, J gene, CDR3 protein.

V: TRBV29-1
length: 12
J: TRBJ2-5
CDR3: SVAAGGIKETQY

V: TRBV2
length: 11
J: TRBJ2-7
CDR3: ASSLDLSDEQY

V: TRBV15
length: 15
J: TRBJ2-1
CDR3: ATSSSRGTRSYNEQF

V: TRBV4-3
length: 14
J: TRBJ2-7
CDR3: ASSLRPGGLNYEQY

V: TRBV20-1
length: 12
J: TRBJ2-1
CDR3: SASVRSSYNEQF

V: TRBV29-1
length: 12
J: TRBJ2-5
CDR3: SVIPDRAQETQY

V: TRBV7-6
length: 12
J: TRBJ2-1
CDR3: ASSPGEGYNEQF

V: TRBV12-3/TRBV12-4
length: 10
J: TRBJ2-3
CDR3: ASRYDGDTQY

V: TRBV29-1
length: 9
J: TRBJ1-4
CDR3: SVEVSEKLF

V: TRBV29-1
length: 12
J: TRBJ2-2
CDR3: SVSGTHYTGELF

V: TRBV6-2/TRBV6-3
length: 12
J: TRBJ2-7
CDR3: ASSYLGQAYEQY

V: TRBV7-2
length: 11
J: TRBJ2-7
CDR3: ASSSTSFGEQY

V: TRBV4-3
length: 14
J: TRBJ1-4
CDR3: ASSQGSGRANEKLF

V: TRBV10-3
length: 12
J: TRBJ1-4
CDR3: AISDAGINEKLF

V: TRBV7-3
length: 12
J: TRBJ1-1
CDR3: ASSPGRDGTEAF

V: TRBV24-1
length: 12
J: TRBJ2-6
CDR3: ATSGASGANVLT

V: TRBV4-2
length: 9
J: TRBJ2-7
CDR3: ASRVGGTQY

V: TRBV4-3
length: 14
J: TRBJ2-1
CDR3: ASSQGPLSRDNEQF

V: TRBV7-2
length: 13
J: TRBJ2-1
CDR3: ASSSTSAPPNEQF

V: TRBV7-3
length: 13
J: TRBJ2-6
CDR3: ASSPQGRGANVLT

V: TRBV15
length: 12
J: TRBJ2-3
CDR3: ATSLRTGTDTQY

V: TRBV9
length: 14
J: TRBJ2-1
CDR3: ASSIGLADRYNEQF

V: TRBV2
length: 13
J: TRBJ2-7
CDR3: ASNPPGQGIHEQY

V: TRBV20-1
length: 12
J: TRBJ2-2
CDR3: SAPGRVDTGELF

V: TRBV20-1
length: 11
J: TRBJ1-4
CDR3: STEGGEREKLF

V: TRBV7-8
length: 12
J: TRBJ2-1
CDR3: ASSRTSVHNEQF

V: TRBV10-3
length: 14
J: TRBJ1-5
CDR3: AISESGGVGNQPQH

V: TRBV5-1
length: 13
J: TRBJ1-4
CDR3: ASSPESGDNEKLF

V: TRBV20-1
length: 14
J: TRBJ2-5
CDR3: SANYPAGDFQETQY

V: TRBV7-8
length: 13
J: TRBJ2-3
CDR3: ASSPGLAETDTQY

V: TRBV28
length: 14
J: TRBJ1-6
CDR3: ASSSPGQGKDSPLH

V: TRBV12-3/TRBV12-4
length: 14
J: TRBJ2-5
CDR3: ASSGASGSGQETQY

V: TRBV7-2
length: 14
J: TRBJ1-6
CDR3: ASSPRSPPGNSPLH

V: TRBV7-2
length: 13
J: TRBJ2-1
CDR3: ASSTGLAGDNEQF

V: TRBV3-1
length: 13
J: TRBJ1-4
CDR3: ASSRDCQGPEKLF

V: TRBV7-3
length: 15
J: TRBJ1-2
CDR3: ASSLGGTGRILGGYT

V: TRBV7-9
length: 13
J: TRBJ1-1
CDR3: ASRQSTGRNTEAF

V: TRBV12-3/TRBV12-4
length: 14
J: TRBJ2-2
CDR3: ASRLGLPRSTGELF

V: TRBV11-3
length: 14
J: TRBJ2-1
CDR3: ASSGGTSGREFEQF

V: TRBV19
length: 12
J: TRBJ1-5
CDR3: ASSISRNNQPQH

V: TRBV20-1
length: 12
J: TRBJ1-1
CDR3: SASSAVLNTEAF

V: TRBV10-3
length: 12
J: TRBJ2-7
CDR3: AIKGDPGSYEQY

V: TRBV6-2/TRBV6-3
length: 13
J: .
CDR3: ASSYPGTGGDEQY

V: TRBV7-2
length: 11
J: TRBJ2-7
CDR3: ASSQDRSCEQY

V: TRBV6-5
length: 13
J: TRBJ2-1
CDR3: ASSYSQSSYNEQF

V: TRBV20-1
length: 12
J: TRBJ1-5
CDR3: SAPGTGGFQPQH

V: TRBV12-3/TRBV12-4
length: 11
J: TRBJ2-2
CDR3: ASSLSGVGELF

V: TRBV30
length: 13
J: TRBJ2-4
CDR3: AWSVLRVGGREQY

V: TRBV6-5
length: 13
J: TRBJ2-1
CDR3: ASSATGSVYNEQF

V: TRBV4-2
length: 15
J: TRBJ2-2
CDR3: ASSREIGSQVGGELF

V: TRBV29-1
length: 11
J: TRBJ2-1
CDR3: SVGFGGYNEQF

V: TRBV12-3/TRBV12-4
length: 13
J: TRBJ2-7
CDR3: ASSPPGEGTYEQY

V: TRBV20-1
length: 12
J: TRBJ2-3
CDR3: SASVLAGFQTQY

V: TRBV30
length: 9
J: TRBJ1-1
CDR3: ALQRNTEAF

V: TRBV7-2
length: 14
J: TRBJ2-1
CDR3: ASSFNIRLAEETQF

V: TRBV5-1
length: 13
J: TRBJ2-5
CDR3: ASSLAQGSYNEQY

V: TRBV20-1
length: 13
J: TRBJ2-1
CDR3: SAPHGAGDGNEQF